This T cell receptor beta chain was recorded in a study of low-dose radiotherapy and immunotherapy resistance in tumors. Study in general: Participants in Cohort 1 were administered 0.5 Gy per fraction at 2-week intervals, to a cumulative dose of 6.5 Gy. Cyclophosphamide was given intravenously at 200 mg/m2 every two weeks, and each dose came one day before radiation and immunotherapy.

Time point described: before trial treatment. Patients who could take part had advanced solid tumors with no tumor-infiltrating lymphocytes. Gene-specific TRAV and TRBV primers were used for first-strand cDNA, covering alpha and beta chains. TCR amplification used about 20 PCR cycles, a constant-region primer and a V-primer adapter. In vitro transcription was used to amplify the isolated mRNA. TCRdb re-analysed the reads in MiXCR, keeping a single row per CDR3 protein. The sample includes 100,000 or so distinct CDR3 sequences, 9% to 9.5% of them seen just once. V lost 6 bases and J lost 3; bases outside the gene matches: 8. CDR1 and CDR2 (germline): SGHKS, YYEKEE (reference sequence). The CDR3 runs 14 residues.

The genes are TRBV5-5 and TRBJ2-7; TRBD2 agrees at 8 bases. This receptor was identified in a male donor with prostate cancer. Sequenced material: PBMCs, taken before treatment. The CDR3 reads CASTNGLALYEQYF. CDR3 coding DNA: TGTGCCAGCACCAACGGACTAGCCCTCTACGAGCAGTACTTC.